This is a list of T cell receptor beta chains from one sample in a study of shared clonotypes between healthy human individuals. Profiling relied on immunoSEQ multiplex PCR, and the TCRdb table lists in-frame clones only, not all of them. The table includes about 2.4 million clones, 93% detected once. The sequencing sample was made of naive CD4+ T cells from PBMCs. The receptors stem from a man between 18 and 35 years old in good health. Some clones in this sample may be carry-over from other donors' samples. Each CDR3 is given with its conserved first and last residue. D genes are given only for firm matches. Size is stated for part of the rows, as once, few or many counts, or as a class when the clone is expanded.

j_gene,abundance,v_gene,d_gene,CDR3aa,CDR3nt
TRBJ2-4,NA,TRBV30,NA,CAWSWGPSWGVAKNIQYF,TGTGCCTGGAGCTGGGGACCTTCCTGGGGGGTAGCCAAAAACATTCAGTACTTC
TRBJ1-2,NA,TRBV6-1,NA,CASSERPGYYGYTF,TGTGCCAGCAGTGAAAGGCCAGGGTACTATGGCTACACCTTC
TRBJ1-3,NA,TRBV9,NA,CASSVVPGQGNTIYF,TGTGCCAGCAGCGTAGTACCAGGGCAGGGAAACACCATATATTTT
TRBJ1-3,NA,TRBV9,NA,CASSVRGRTGNTIYF,TGTGCCAGCAGCGTCAGAGGGAGGACTGGAAACACCATATATTTT
TRBJ2-7,NA,TRBV6-6,NA,CASSYGAVSYEQYF,TGTGCCAGCAGTTACGGGGCAGTCTCCTACGAGCAGTACTTC
TRBJ1-5,once,TRBV18,NA,CASSPSGNQPQHF,TGTGCCAGCTCACCGTCAGGTAATCAGCCCCAGCATTTT
TRBJ1-5,NA,TRBV6-1,NA,CASSEQRGGVYQPQHF,TGTGCCAGCAGTGAACAGCGGGGAGGGGTCTATCAGCCCCAGCATTTT
TRBJ2-1,NA,TRBV28,NA,CASTGAPNEQFF,TGTGCCAGCACGGGGGCCCCCAATGAGCAGTTCTTC
TRBJ1-2,once,TRBV5-4,NA,CASSSTGLYGYTF,TGTGCCAGCAGCTCCACCGGTCTTTATGGCTACACCTTC
TRBJ2-2,NA,TRBV7-9,TRBD2,CASSSSGKGRELFF,TGTGCCAGCAGCTCTAGCGGGAAGGGCAGGGAGCTGTTTTTT
TRBJ1-2,NA,TRBV18,NA,CASSPPIGRDYGYTF,TGTGCCAGCTCACCTCCGATAGGGCGGGACTATGGCTACACCTTC
TRBJ1-2,few,TRBV2,NA,CARGPTSYGYTF,TGTGCCAGAGGACCGACATCCTATGGCTACACCTTC